These T cell receptor beta chains were read from a single sample in a study of T cell responses to AZD1222 COVID-19 vaccine. Libraries were prepared by immunoSEQ multiplex PCR; TCRdb keeps only in-frame clonotypes and omits some of them. The sample records over 120,000 clones, approximately 86% being singletons. The sample consisted of peripheral blood, taken 28 days after the second AZD1222 dose. The receptors come from an adult who received the AZD1222 COVID-19 vaccine. Each CDR3 is given without its conserved first and last residue. The order of the fields is V gene, J gene, clone size, CDR3 protein. Where a row states a size, it is once, few, many or the class of an expanded clone; other rows omit it.

V gene: TRBV6-4
J gene: TRBJ1-1
clone size: -
CDR3 protein: ASSDSTGAGGTEAF

V gene: TRBV29-1
J gene: TRBJ2-2
clone size: -
CDR3 protein: SVLIAGANTGELF

V gene: TRBV24-1
J gene: TRBJ1-5
clone size: -
CDR3 protein: ATSDTSGPTQH

V gene: TRBV12-5
J gene: TRBJ2-3
clone size: few
CDR3 protein: ASGLSAFTDTQY

V gene: TRBV2
J gene: TRBJ2-1
clone size: -
CDR3 protein: ASSLSGGAYNEQF

V gene: TRBV4-2
J gene: TRBJ2-7
clone size: -
CDR3 protein: ASSQVASQTYEQY

V gene: TRBV30
J gene: TRBJ1-4
clone size: once
CDR3 protein: AWSTIREGLF

V gene: TRBV7-6
J gene: TRBJ1-2
clone size: -
CDR3 protein: ASSSPSEGGLGYT

V gene: TRBV28
J gene: TRBJ1-1
clone size: few
CDR3 protein: ASSSIRDSTNTEAF

V gene: TRBV11-2
J gene: TRBJ2-2
clone size: once
CDR3 protein: ASSSTGGDKGGELF

V gene: TRBV12-3/TRBV12-4
J gene: TRBJ2-7
clone size: -
CDR3 protein: ASTLGLIGEQY

V gene: TRBV3-1/TRBV3-2
J gene: TRBJ1-2
clone size: -
CDR3 protein: ASSPRSSLYGYT

V gene: TRBV6-5
J gene: TRBJ1-6
clone size: -
CDR3 protein: ASRQQGSNSPLH

V gene: TRBV2
J gene: TRBJ1-2
clone size: -
CDR3 protein: ASSEKVSGPLYGYT

V gene: TRBV2
J gene: TRBJ2-7
clone size: once
CDR3 protein: ASKTGVYYEQY

V gene: TRBV6-5
J gene: TRBJ1-1
clone size: -
CDR3 protein: ASSRIPTGAEAF

V gene: TRBV2
J gene: TRBJ2-3
clone size: -
CDR3 protein: ASSGQGTDTQY

V gene: TRBV5-6
J gene: TRBJ1-1
clone size: few
CDR3 protein: ASSPTGLQGAF

V gene: TRBV5-1
J gene: TRBJ1-6
clone size: few
CDR3 protein: ASSSGGGPSYNSPLH

V gene: TRBV6-6
J gene: TRBJ1-2
clone size: -
CDR3 protein: ASSPGSRFTTGGANYGYT

V gene: TRBV13
J gene: TRBJ2-7
clone size: -
CDR3 protein: ASSPRDRDYEQY

V gene: TRBV30
J gene: TRBJ2-7
clone size: -
CDR3 protein: AWSEAGPSYEQY

V gene: TRBV4-1
J gene: TRBJ1-5
clone size: -
CDR3 protein: ASSQGVRGPPGEPQH

V gene: TRBV14
J gene: TRBJ1-2
clone size: -
CDR3 protein: ASSQGAEGPYGYT

V gene: TRBV7-9
J gene: TRBJ1-1
clone size: -
CDR3 protein: ASSLFVGVNTEAF

V gene: TRBV19
J gene: TRBJ2-1
clone size: -
CDR3 protein: ASSIGGTSGNYEQF

V gene: TRBV3-1/TRBV3-2
J gene: TRBJ1-2
clone size: -
CDR3 protein: ASSQAGAGSYGYT

V gene: TRBV7-9
J gene: TRBJ1-6
clone size: few
CDR3 protein: ASSSTGAQSPLH

V gene: TRBV12-3/TRBV12-4
J gene: TRBJ1-5
clone size: -
CDR3 protein: ASSTYIGPQH

V gene: TRBV3-1/TRBV3-2
J gene: TRBJ2-7
clone size: -
CDR3 protein: ASSQLNTGRYEQY

V gene: TRBV4-2
J gene: TRBJ1-2
clone size: -
CDR3 protein: ASSQDKAGYGYT

V gene: TRBV6-5
J gene: TRBJ2-7
clone size: -
CDR3 protein: ASAAGGRSYEQY

V gene: TRBV6-5
J gene: TRBJ2-7
clone size: -
CDR3 protein: ASSYRGLREQY

V gene: TRBV6-5
J gene: TRBJ1-2
clone size: -
CDR3 protein: ASSYHSSRDTYGYT

V gene: TRBV19
J gene: TRBJ1-6
clone size: -
CDR3 protein: ASSRTAANNSPLH

V gene: TRBV27
J gene: TRBJ1-6
clone size: -
CDR3 protein: ASSLYGGESPLH

V gene: TRBV6-1
J gene: TRBJ1-5
clone size: -
CDR3 protein: ASSEVGGLSNQPQH

V gene: TRBV30
J gene: TRBJ2-3
clone size: -
CDR3 protein: AWSSGRRGGTDTQY